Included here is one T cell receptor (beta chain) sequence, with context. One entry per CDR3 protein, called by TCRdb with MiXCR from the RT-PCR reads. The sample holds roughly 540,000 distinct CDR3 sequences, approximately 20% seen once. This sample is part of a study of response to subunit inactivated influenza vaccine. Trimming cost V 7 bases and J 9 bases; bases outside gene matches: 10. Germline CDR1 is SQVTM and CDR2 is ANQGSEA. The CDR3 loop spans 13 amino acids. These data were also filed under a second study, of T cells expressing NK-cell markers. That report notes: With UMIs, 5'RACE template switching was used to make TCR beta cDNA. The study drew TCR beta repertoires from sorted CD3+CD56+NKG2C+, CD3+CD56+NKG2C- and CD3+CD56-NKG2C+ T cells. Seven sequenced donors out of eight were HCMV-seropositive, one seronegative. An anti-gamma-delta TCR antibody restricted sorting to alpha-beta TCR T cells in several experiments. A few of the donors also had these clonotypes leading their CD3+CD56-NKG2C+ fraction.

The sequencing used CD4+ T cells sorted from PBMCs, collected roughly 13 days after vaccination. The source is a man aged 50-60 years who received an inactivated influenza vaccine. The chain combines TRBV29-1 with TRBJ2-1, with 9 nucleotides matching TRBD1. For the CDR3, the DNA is TGCAGCGGGGCCGGGACAGGGTTTCGTGAGCAGTTCTTC. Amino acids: CSGAGTGFREQFF.